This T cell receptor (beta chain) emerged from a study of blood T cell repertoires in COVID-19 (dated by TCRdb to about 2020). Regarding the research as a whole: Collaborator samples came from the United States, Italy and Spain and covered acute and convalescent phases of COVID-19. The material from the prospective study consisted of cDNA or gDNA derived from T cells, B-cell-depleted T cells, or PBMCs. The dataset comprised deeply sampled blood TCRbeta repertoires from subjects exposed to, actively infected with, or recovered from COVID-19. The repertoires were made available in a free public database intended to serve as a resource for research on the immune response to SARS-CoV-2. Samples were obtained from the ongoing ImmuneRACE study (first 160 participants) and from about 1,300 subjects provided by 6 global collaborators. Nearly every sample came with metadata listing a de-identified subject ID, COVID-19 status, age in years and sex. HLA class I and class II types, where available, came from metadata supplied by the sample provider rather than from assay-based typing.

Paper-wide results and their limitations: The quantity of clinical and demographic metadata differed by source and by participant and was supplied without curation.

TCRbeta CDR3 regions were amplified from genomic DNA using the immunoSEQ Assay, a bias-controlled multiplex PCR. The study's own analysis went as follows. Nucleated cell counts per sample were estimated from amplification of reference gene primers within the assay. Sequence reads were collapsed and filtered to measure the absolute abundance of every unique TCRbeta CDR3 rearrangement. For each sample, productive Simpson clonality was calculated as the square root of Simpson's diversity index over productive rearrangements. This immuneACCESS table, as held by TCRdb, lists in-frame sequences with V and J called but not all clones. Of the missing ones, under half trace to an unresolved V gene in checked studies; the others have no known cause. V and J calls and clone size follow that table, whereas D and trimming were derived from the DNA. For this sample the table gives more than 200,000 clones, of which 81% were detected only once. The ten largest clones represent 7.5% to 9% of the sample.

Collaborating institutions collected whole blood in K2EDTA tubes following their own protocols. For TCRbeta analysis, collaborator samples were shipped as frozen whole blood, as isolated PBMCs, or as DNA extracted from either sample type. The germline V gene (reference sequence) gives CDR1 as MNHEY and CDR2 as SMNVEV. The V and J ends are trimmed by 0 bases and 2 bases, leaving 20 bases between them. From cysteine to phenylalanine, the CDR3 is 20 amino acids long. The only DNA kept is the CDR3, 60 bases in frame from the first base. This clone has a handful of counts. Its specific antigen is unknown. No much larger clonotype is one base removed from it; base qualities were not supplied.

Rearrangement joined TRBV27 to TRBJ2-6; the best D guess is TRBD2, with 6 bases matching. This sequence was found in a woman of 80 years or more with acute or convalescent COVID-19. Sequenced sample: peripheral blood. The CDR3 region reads CASSLSRRGRRVAGANVLTF. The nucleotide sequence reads TGTGCCAGCAGTTTATCGAGGAGGGGTAGAAGGGTGGCTGGGGCCAACGTCCTGACTTTC. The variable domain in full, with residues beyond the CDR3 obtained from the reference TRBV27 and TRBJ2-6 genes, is EAQVTQNPRYLITVTGKKLTVTCSQNMNHEYMSWYRQDPGLGLRQIYYSMNVEVTDKGDVPEGYKVSRKEKRNFPLILESPSPNQTSLYFCASSLSRRGRRVAGANVLTFGAGSRLTVL.